The 32 T cell receptor beta chains presented below share a single source sample, sequenced in a study of post-analysis software for immune sequencing data (dated by TCRdb to the mid-2010s). Beyond this particular receptor, the publication reports: Patients showed significantly higher frequencies than controls for a handful of TRBV segments, among them TRBV5-6, TRBV5-1 and TRBV20-1.

No antigen has been identified for these receptors. Library creation used PCR. The instrument was an Illumina HiSeq 2500. To reduce PCR and sequencing biases, unique molecular identifiers were built into the TCR beta cDNA libraries. TCRdb took the public reads, trimmed them with fastp at Q25, ran MiXCR for clone calling and kept in-frame beta chains. Rows are combined by CDR3 protein, so each entry shows the most common genes and DNA. The sample records 600,000 to 750,000 distinct CDR3 sequences, over 45% of which are singletons. The top ten clonotypes cover about 11% of the sample. Sequencing input: blood. The receptors shown here come from a girl aged 2-10 years with multiple sclerosis.

This clonotype was seen only a few times. The chain has TRBV5-1 and TRBJ2-1; no clear D. This CDR3 comprises 16 residues. The ends were cut back, 4 bases at V and 0 bases at J, with 14 bases in the middle. CDR1 is SGHRS and CDR2 is YFSETQ in the germline V gene. The CDR3 reads CASSPRITSSYNEQFF. The CDR3 nucleotides are TGCGCCAGCAGCCCGCGTATCACGAGCTCCTACAATGAGCAGTTCTTC. Full variable domain (remainder filled in from reference TRBV5-1 and TRBJ2-1): KAGVTQTPRYLIKTRGQQVTLSCSPISGHRSVSWYQQTPGQGLQFLFEYFSETQRNKGNFPGRFSGRQFSNSRSEMNVSTLELGDSALYLCASSPRITSSYNEQFFGPGTRLTVL.

J is TRBJ2-5 and V is TRBV3-1; D could derive from TRBD1 or TRBD2 (5 bases each). The end of the DNA aligns better with TRBJ2-7, so the J call may be wrong. The CDR3 is 14 amino acids. Germline CDR1 is LGHDT and CDR2 is YNNKEL (reference sequence). CDR3 amino acids: CASSPLGRAHEQYF. DNA for the CDR3: TGTGCCAGCAGCCCATTGGGGCGGGCCCACGAGCAGTACTTC.

This clonotype has a single count. V usage is TRBV7-2 and J usage is TRBJ2-7; TRBD1 aligns across 9 bases. Germline-derived CDR1 and CDR2 are SGHTA and FQGNSA. The CDR3 loop spans 14 amino acids. J was trimmed by 6 bases and V by 5 bases; bases with no gene match: 8. In DNA, the CDR3 is TGTGCCAGCAGCCCCCGGACAGGGGCCCCCGAGCAGTACTTC. Translated, it gives CASSPRTGAPEQYF.

The chain couples TRBV4-3 to TRBJ2-1, with D possibly matching TRBD1 (5 bases). This CDR3 spans 15 amino acids. V was shortened by 4 bases and J by 3 bases, with 13 bases between the two germline ends. From germline, CDR1 is LGHNA and CDR2 YSLEER. The CDR3 region has the DNA TGCGCCAGCAGCCCCTCTTCAGGGATCTACAATGAGCAGTTCTTC. This sequence encodes CASSPSSGIYNEQFF.

This clonotype was seen a few times. V usage is TRBV7-2 and J usage is TRBJ1-2; D may be TRBD1 (5 bases). In germline, CDR1 is SGHTA, CDR2 FQGNSA. The CDR3 is 13 amino acids. Trimming took off 4 bases at V and 4 bases at J, with 10 bases between the two ends. CDR3 loop: CASSWDGIYGYTF. For the CDR3, the DNA is TGTGCCAGCAGCTGGGACGGGATCTATGGCTACACCTTC.

This clonotype was observed a handful of times. V and J are TRBV12-3 or TRBV12-4 and TRBJ2-1; 7 nucleotides align to TRBD1. The CDR3 runs to 15 residues. The V and J ends lost 5 bases and 2 bases, in that order; junction bases with no gene match: 6. CDR3 residues: CASSLRDRAYNEQFF. The CDR3, as DNA: TGTGCCAGCAGTCTCCGGGACAGAGCCTACAATGAGCAGTTCTTC.

V usage is TRBV11-1 and J usage is TRBJ2-1, with unresolved D. Near its end, the DNA agrees better with TRBJ2-7, so the J call may be wrong. The CDR3 runs 16 residues. Germline V gene sequence: CDR1 SGHAT, CDR2 FQDESV (reference sequence). The CDR3, as DNA: TGTGCCAGCAGCTTATTCTACCAGAGCTCCTACAATGAGCAGTACTTC. Translated, it gives CASSLFYQSSYNEQYF.

In its sample, this clonotype was seen a few times. This chain joins TRBV6-2 or TRBV6-3 and TRBJ1-1; 7 nucleotides line up with TRBD1. Germline V gives CDR1 MNHEY, CDR2 SVGEGT. CDR3 size: 14 residues. The trim removed 6 bases at V and 4 bases at J, leaving 8 bases unmatched. This CDR3 reads CASRRQGVGTEAFF. For the CDR3, the DNA is TGTGCCAGCAGACGACAGGGAGTGGGCACTGAAGCTTTCTTT.

Only a few counts were recorded for this clonotype. The rearrangement links TRBV12-3 or TRBV12-4 to TRBJ1-2, with 7 positions matching TRBD1. Losses at the gene ends were 5 bases for V and 3 bases for J; bases not matched to a gene: 3. This CDR3 has 13 residues. CDR3 residues: CASSLRGDYGYTF. The DNA of the CDR3 is TGTGCCAGCAGTCTCAGGGGGGACTATGGCTACACCTTC.

This clonotype came up a few times. V is TRBV4-3 and J is TRBJ2-7; either TRBD1 or TRBD2 may supply D (5 bases each). The ends were cut back, 0 bases at V and 0 bases at J, with 12 bases in the middle. CDR1 and CDR2 from the germline V gene are LGHNA and YSLEER. CDR3 length equals 16 residues. CDR3 DNA sequence: TGCGCCAGCAGCCAAGATCGGGGCCGCAGCTCCTACGAGCAGTACTTC. Protein: CASSQDRGRSSYEQYF.

This chain uses TRBV7-9 with TRBJ2-7, with D unclear. Germline CDR1 SEHNR, CDR2 FQNEAQ (reference sequence). The germline V and J ends were trimmed by 5 bases and 7 bases, with 9 bases remaining between them. The CDR3 extends over 11 amino acids. The CDR3 DNA reads TGTGCCAGCAGCCCGCAACGGGAGCAGTACTTC. Translating it yields CASSPQREQYF.

The DNA for the CDR3 is TGCAGTGCTAGCGGGACTAGCGGGGGCTACGAACAGTACGTC. Translation gives CSASGTSGGYEQYV. The chain links TRBV20-1 to TRBJ2-7, with 14 bases lining up with TRBD2. Germline values: CDR1 DFQATT, CDR2 SNEGSKA (reference sequence). The CDR3 has 14 amino acids.

This clonotype was seen a single time. The chain employs TRBV20-1 and TRBJ2-4; TRBD1 aligns across 7 bases. Gene TRBJ2-5 matches the end of the DNA better, so the J call may be wrong. The CDR3 loop spans 15 amino acids. The germline gives CDR1 DFQATT, CDR2 SNEGSKA (reference sequence). The chain's CDR3 is CSARPYRQGEETQYF. CDR3 coding DNA: TGCAGTGCTAGACCATACAGACAGGGTGAGGAGACCCAGTACTTC.

The chain has TRBV4-1 and TRBJ2-4; D remains ambiguous. The CDR3 length is 15 residues. Trimming cost V 1 base and J 13 bases, with 20 bases left between them. CDR1 MGHRA and CDR2 YSYEKL come from the germline V gene. The CDR3 nucleotides are TGCGCCAGCAGCCAAGGCATTTTGGCGGCCGACGGGCAGTACTTC. Translation gives CASSQGILAADGQYF.

The table lists this clonotype with a few counts. The gene calls are TRBV2 and TRBJ2-4; 16 nucleotides line up with TRBD2. The J call may be incorrect, as the DNA end agrees better with TRBJ2-7. Germline V gene sequence: CDR1 SNHLY, CDR2 FYNNEI. The CDR3 sequence is 17 residues long. DNA of the CDR3: TGTGCCAGCGGCACCGGGACTAGCGGGAGGGGGTACGACGAGCAGTACTTC. Translation gives CASGTGTSGRGYDEQYF.

The V call is TRBV12-3 or TRBV12-4, the J call TRBJ1-1, with no clear D. This CDR3 has 15 amino acids. Trimming cost V 6 bases and J 3 bases, with 17 bases left between them. The chain's CDR3 is CASSRRSNGHTEAFF. The CDR3 region has the DNA TGTGCCAGCAGCCGGCGGAGCAACGGGCACACTGAAGCTTTCTTT.

Here the CDR3 reads CSARGDSSPEAFF. Here the CDR3 DNA reads TGCAGTGCTAGAGGGGACAGTTCTCCTGAAGCTTTCTTT. The chain is built from TRBV20-1 and TRBJ1-1, with 7 bases aligning to TRBD1. Trimming took 1 base from V and 6 from J; bases not matched to a gene: 5. The V gene's germline CDR1 is DFQATT and CDR2 SNEGSKA (reference sequence). The CDR3 totals 13 residues.

This chain uses TRBV12-5 with TRBJ1-1; 11 bases are a match to TRBD1. V was clipped by 2 bases and J by 3 bases; unmatched bases: 8. Germline V gives CDR1 LGHNT, CDR2 FRNRAP. The CDR3 has 17 residues. The CDR3 reads CASGLTTGTGGDTEAFF. For the CDR3, the DNA is TGTGCTAGTGGTTTGACCACCGGGACAGGGGGTGACACTGAAGCTTTCTTT. The full variable domain, its missing parts supplied by reference TRBV12-5 and TRBJ1-1, is DARVTQTPRHKVTEMGQEVTMRCQPILGHNTVFWYRQTMMQGLELLAYFRNRAPLDDSGMPKDRFSAEMPDATLATLKIQPSEPRDSAVYFCASGLTTGTGGDTEAFFGQGTRLTVV.

V is TRBV29-1 and J is TRBJ1-2, with D possibly matching TRBD1 (5 bases). Germline CDR1 and CDR2: SQVTM and ANQGSEA. Between the trimmed V and J ends, which lost 2 bases and 5 bases, there was a span of 15 bases. The CDR3 contains 14 residues. The CDR3 DNA follows: TGCAGCGTTGAAAGGGGCGAACCCACTTATGGCTACACCTTC. This sequence encodes CSVERGEPTYGYTF.

This clonotype was found a few times. The gene calls are TRBV29-1 and TRBJ2-1; D may be TRBD2 (9 bases). Trimming took off 5 bases at V and 5 bases at J, with 19 bases between the two ends. The CDR3 length is 15 residues. Germline V gene sequence: CDR1 SQVTM, CDR2 ANQGSEA. CDR3 protein: CSVLQGASGNNEQFF. CDR3 DNA sequence: TGCAGCGTTCTTCAGGGGGCTAGCGGGAACAATGAGCAGTTCTTC.

The V gene is TRBV20-1, the J gene TRBJ2-5; TRBD2 matches 7 bases. From germline, CDR1 is DFQATT and CDR2 SNEGSKA (reference sequence). With 0 bases clipped from V and 2 bases from J, the junction kept 12 bases outside the gene matches. The CDR3 spans 17 residues. The CDR3 reads CSAREDGGRGGQETQYF. CDR3 in DNA: TGCAGTGCTAGAGAGGATGGAGGGAGGGGCGGGCAAGAGACCCAGTACTTC.

The chain has TRBV11-2 and TRBJ2-7; D ambiguous. This CDR3 has 15 residues. CDR1 is SGHAT, CDR2 FQNNGV, per germline. Trimming left V 2 bases short and J 4 bases short, with 15 bases between. CDR3 bases: TGTGCCAGCAGCTTATCAACCAGGACCACTTACGAGCAGTACTTC. Its protein product is CASSLSTRTTYEQYF.

This clonotype has just a few counts. The J gene is TRBJ1-5, the V gene TRBV30, with D possibly being TRBD1 (5 bases). The CDR3 loop spans 13 amino acids. The germline V gene encodes CDR1 GTSNPN and CDR2 SVGIG (reference sequence). V lost 4 bases and J 4 bases, leaving 11 bases between the germline ends. The CDR3 protein is CAWNPGQNQPQHF. The CDR3 DNA is TGTGCCTGGAATCCGGGGCAAAATCAGCCCCAGCATTTT.

The rearrangement links TRBV10-1 to TRBJ2-3; D is unresolved. This CDR3 is built from 16 residues. Per the germline V gene, CDR1 is WNHNN and CDR2 is SYGVQD (reference sequence). The ends were cut back, 0 bases at V and 2 bases at J, with 12 bases in the middle. Written as DNA, the CDR3 is TGCGCCAGCAGTGAGTCGGAAGGGTCAGACACAGATACGCAGTATTTT. Translating it yields CASSESEGSDTDTQYF.

The CDR3 sequence: CASSRTGPTLNEQFF. The DNA of the CDR3 is TGTGCCAGCAGTCGGACAGGTCCTACCCTCAATGAGCAGTTCTTC. The chain has TRBV3-1 and TRBJ2-1; 7 nucleotides match TRBD1. Germline V gene data show CDR1 as LGHDT and CDR2 as YNNKEL (reference sequence). The CDR3 runs to 15 residues. Trimming removed 6 bases from V and 6 bases from J; junction bases left unmatched: 11.

The chain couples TRBV3-1 to TRBJ1-2, with D uncertain. Germline-derived CDR1 and CDR2 are LGHDT and YNNKEL (reference sequence). V was trimmed by 0 bases and J by 5 bases, leaving 16 bases between them. The CDR3 is 16 amino acids. The CDR3 sequence is CASSQDLRLRDYGYTF. The CDR3 bases are TGTGCCAGCAGCCAAGATCTTAGGCTCCGGGATTATGGCTACACCTTC. Complete variable domain (other parts from reference TRBV3-1 and TRBJ1-2): DTAVSQTPKYLVTQMGNDKSIKCEQNLGHDTMYWYKQDSKKFLKIMFSYNNKELIINETVPNRFSPKSPDKAHLNLHINSLELGDSAVYFCASSQDLRLRDYGYTFGSGTRLTVV.

Concerning this clonotype itself: Germline and junction disagree at one end, which may indicate a read error. This CDR3 reads CAASDQGTDNEQFF. The CDR3 region has the DNA TGTGCCGCCAGTGACCAAGGGACAGACAATGAGCAGTTCTTC. V usage is TRBV24-1 and J usage is TRBJ2-1; 7 bases are a match to TRBD1. The CDR3 runs 14 residues. Germline CDR1 KGHDR, CDR2 SFDVKD.

The sample holds a few counts of this clonotype. This chain connects TRBV12-3 or TRBV12-4 to TRBJ2-1; no reliable D call. The CDR3 has 14 residues. Trimming shortened V by 7 bases and J by 1 base, and 11 bases separated the two germline ends. The CDR3 DNA sequence: TGTGCCAGCACCCCTCAGATATCCTACAATGAGCAGTTCTTC. This translates into CASTPQISYNEQFF.

This clonotype was seen a single time. This chain uses TRBV7-2 with TRBJ2-1; 7 nucleotides line up with TRBD2. Germline trimming cut 2 bases from V and 6 bases from J; bases unmatched to any gene: 13. Germline values: CDR1 SGHTA, CDR2 FQGNSA. The CDR3 sequence is 17 residues long. CDR3 in DNA: TGTGCCAGCAGCTTACAAGCGGGACCCCTTAAGATCAATGAGCAGTTCTTC. Residues: CASSLQAGPLKINEQFF. Based on the CDR3 plus reference TRBV7-2 and TRBJ2-1, the full variable domain is GAGVSQSPSNKVTEKGKDVELRCDPISGHTALYWYRQSLGQGLEFLIYFQGNSAPDKSGLPSDRFSAERTGGSVSTLTIQRTQQEDSAVYLCASSLQAGPLKINEQFFGPGTRLTVL.

J is TRBJ2-5 and V is TRBV20-1, with 14 bases matching TRBD2. The germline V gene has CDR1 DFQATT and CDR2 SNEGSKA (reference sequence). The junction had 2 bases not matched to a gene; V was cut back by 4 bases and J by 4 bases. This CDR3 spans 14 amino acids. CDR3 DNA: TGCAGTGCTAAGGGACTAGCGGGGGTAGAGACCCAGTACTTC. It codes for CSAKGLAGVETQYF.

The V and J genes are TRBV29-1 and TRBJ2-7; D unclear. Germline values: CDR1 SQVTM, CDR2 ANQGSEA. The CDR3 runs to 10 residues. V lost 6 bases to trimming and J lost 7 bases, with 10 bases between them. CDR3 sequence: CSVRSREQYF. The CDR3 bases are TGCAGCGTGAGGAGCCGAGAGCAGTACTTC.

The rearrangement uses TRBV28 and TRBJ1-2, with no clear D. The CDR3 consists of 13 residues. The germline CDR1 and CDR2 sequences are MDHEN and SYDVKM. V was pared by 4 bases and J by 3 bases, with 9 bases between. The CDR3 loop reads CASSSAAYYGYTF. The CDR3 bases are TGTGCCAGCAGTTCGGCAGCGTACTATGGCTACACCTTC.